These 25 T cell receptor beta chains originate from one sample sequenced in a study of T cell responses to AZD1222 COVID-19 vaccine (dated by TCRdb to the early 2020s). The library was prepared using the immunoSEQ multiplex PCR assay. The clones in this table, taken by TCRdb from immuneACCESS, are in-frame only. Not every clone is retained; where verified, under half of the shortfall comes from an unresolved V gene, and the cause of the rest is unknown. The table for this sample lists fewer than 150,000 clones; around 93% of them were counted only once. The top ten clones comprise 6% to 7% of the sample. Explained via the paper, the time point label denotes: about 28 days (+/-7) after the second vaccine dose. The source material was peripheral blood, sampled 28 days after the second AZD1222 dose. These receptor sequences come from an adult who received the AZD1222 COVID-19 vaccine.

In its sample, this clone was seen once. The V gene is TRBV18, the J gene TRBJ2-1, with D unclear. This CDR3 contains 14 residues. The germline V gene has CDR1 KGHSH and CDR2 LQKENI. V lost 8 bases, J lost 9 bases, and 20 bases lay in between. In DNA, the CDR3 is TGTGCCAGCGCGTCGGCAGGTAATAGGATTGAGCAGTTCTTC. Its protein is CASASAGNRIEQFF.

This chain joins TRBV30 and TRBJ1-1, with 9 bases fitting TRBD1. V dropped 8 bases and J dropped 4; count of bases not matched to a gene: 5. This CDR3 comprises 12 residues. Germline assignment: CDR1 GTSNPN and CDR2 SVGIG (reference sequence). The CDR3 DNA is TGTGCCCGAGACAGGGGGAGCACTGAAGCTTTCTTT. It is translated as CARDRGSTEAFF. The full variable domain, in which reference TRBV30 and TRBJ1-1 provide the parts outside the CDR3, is SQTIHQWPATLVQPVGSPLSLECTVEGTSNPNLYWYRQAAGRGLQLLFYSVGIGQISSEVPQNLSASRPQDRQFILSSKKLLLSDSGFYLCARDRGSTEAFFGQGTRLTVV.

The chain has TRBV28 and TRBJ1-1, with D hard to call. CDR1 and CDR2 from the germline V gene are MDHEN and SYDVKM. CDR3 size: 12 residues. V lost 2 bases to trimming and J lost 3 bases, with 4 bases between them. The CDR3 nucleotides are TGTGCCAGCAGTTTAGAATACACTGAAGCTTTCTTT. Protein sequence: CASSLEYTEAFF.

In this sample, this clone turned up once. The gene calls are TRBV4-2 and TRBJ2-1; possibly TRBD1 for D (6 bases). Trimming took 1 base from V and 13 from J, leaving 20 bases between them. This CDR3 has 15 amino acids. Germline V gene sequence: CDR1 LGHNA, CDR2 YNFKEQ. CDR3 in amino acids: CASSQAAAGGGYQFF. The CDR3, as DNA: TGTGCCAGCAGCCAAGCTGCGGCTGGGGGCGGGTACCAGTTCTTC.

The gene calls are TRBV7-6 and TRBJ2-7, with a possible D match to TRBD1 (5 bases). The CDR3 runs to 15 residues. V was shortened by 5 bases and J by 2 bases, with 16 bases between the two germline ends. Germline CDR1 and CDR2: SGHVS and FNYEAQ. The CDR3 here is CASSPGHGTPYEQYF. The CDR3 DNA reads TGTGCCAGCAGCCCAGGACATGGTACTCCCTACGAGCAGTACTTC. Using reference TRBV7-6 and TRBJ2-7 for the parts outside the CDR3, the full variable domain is GAGVSQSPRYKVTKRGQDVALRCDPISGHVSLYWYRQALGQGPEFLTYFNYEAQQDKSGLPNDRFSAERPEGSISTLTIQRTEQRDSAMYRCASSPGHGTPYEQYFGPGTRLTVT.

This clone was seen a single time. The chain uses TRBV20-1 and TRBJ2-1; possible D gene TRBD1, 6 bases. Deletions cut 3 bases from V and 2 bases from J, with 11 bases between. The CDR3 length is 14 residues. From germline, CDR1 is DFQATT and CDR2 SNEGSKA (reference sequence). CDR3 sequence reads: CSASLRDTYNEQFF. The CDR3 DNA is TGCAGTGCTAGTTTGAGGGACACCTACAATGAGCAGTTCTTC.

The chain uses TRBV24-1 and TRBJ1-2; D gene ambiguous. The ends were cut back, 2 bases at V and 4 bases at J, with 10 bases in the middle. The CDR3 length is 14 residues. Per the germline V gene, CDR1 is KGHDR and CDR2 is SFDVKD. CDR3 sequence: CATSDSGHTYGYTF. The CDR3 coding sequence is TGTGCCACCAGTGATTCGGGCCATACCTATGGCTACACCTTC.

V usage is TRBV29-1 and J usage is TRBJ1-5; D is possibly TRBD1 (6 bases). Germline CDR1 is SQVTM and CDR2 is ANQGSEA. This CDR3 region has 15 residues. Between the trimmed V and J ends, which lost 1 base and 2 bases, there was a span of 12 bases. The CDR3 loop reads CSVEVGGAGNQPQHF. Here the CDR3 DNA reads TGCAGCGTTGAAGTGGGGGGGGCAGGCAATCAGCCCCAGCATTTT.

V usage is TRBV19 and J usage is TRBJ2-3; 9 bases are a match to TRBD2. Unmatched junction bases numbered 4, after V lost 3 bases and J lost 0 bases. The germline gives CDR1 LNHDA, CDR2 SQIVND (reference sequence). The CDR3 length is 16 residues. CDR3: CASSIGAGGSTDTQYF. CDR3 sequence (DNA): TGTGCCAGTAGTATTGGGGCGGGGGGGAGCACAGATACGCAGTATTTT.

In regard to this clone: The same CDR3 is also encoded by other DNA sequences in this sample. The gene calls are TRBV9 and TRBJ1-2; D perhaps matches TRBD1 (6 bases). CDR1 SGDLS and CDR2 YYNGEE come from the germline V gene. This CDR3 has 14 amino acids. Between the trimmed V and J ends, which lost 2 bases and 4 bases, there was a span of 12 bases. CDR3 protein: CASSVGQGSYGYTF. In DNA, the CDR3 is TGTGCCAGCAGCGTGGGTCAGGGGTCCTATGGCTACACCTTC.

This CDR3 reads CASTLGGRQPQHF. Here the CDR3 DNA reads TGTGCCAGCACCCTAGGGGGCAGGCAGCCCCAGCATTTT. This chain links TRBV28 with TRBJ1-5; 7 bases align to TRBD1. Trimming at V came to 7 bases and at J to 7 bases, leaving 7 bases not matched to a gene. The germline gives CDR1 MDHEN, CDR2 SYDVKM. The CDR3 is made up of 13 amino acids.

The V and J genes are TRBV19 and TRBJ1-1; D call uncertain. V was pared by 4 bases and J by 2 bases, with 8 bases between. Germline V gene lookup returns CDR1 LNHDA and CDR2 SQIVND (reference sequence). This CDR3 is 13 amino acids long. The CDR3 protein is CASSNTDNTEAFF. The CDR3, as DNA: TGTGCCAGTAGTAATACAGATAACACTGAAGCTTTCTTT. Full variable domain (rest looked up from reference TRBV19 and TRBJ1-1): DGGITQSPKYLFRKEGQNVTLSCEQNLNHDAMYWYRQDPGQGLRLIYYSQIVNDFQKGDIAEGYSVSREKKESFPLTVTSAQKNPTAFYLCASSNTDNTEAFFGQGTRLTVV.

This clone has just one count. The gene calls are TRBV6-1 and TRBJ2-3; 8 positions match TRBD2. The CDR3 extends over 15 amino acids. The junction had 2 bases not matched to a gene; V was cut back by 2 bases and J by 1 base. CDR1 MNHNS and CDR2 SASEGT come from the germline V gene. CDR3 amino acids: CASSEFSGGTDTQYF. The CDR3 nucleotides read TGTGCCAGCAGTGAATTTAGCGGGGGCACAGATACGCAGTATTTT.

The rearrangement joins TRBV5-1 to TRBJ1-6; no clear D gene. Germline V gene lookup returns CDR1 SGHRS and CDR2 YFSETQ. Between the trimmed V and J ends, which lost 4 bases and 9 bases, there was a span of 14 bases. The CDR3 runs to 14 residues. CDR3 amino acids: CASSPDGSGSPLHF. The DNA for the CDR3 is TGCGCCAGCAGCCCGGACGGCTCGGGTTCACCCCTCCACTTT.

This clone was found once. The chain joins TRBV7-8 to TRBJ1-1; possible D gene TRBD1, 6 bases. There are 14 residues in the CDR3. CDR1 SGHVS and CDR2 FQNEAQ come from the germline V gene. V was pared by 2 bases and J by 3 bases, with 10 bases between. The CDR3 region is CASSLQAGDTEAFF. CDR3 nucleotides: TGTGCCAGCAGCTTACAGGCAGGGGACACTGAAGCTTTCTTT.

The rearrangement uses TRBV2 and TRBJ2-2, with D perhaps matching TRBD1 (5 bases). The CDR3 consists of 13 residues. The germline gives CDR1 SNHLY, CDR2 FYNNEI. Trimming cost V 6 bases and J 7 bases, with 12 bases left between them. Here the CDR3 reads CASRPDSNGELFF. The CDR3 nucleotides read TGTGCCAGCAGGCCCGACAGTAACGGGGAGCTGTTTTTT.

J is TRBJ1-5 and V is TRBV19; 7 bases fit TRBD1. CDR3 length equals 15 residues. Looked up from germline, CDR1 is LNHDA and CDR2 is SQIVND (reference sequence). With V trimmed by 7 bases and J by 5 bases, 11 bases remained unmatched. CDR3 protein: CASKAGAGGYQPQHF. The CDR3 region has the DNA TGTGCCAGTAAGGCAGGGGCAGGGGGTTATCAGCCCCAGCATTTT.

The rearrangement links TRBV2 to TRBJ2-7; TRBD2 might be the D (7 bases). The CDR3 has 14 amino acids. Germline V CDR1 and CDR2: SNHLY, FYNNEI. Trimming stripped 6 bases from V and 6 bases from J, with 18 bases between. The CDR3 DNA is TGTGCCAGCAGGGGTGCGGGGGCCCTTCGCGAGCAGTACTTC. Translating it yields CASRGAGALREQYF.

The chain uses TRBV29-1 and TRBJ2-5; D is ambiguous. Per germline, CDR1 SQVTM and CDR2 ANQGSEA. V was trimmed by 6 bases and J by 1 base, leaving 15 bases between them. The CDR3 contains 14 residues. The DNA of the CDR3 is TGCAGCGTAAACGAAGGCGGTCGCCAAGAGACCCAGTACTTC. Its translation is CSVNEGGRQETQYF.

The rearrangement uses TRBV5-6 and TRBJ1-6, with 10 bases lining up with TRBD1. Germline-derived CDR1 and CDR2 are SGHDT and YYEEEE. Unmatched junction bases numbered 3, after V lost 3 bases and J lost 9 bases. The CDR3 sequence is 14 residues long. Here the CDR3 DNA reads TGTGCCAGCAGCTGGGGACAGGGGAGTTCACCCCTCCACTTT. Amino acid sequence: CASSWGQGSSPLHF.

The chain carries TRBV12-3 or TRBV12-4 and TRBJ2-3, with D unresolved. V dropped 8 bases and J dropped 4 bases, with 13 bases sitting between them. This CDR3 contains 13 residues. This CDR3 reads CASSYVGADTQYF. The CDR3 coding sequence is TGTGCCAGCTCGTACGTCGGAGCAGATACGCAGTATTTT.

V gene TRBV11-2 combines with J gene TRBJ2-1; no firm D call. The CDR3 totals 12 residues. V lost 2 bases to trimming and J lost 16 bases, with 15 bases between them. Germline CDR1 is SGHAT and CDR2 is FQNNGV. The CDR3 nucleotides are TGTGCCAGCAGCTTACCCCCCAGTATTACATTCTTC. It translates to CASSLPPSITFF. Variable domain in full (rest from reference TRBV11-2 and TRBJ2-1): EAGVAQSPRYKIIEKRQSVAFWCNPISGHATLYWYQQILGQGPKLLIQFQNNGVVDDSQLPKDRFSAERLKGVDSTLKIQPAKLEDSAVYLCASSLPPSITFFGPGTRLTVL.

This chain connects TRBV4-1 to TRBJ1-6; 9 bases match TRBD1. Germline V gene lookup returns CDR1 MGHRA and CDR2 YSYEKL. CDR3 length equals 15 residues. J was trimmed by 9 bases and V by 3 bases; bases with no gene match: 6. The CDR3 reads CASSHQGQGGSPLHF. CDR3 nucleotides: TGCGCCAGCAGCCACCAGGGACAGGGAGGTTCACCCCTCCACTTT.

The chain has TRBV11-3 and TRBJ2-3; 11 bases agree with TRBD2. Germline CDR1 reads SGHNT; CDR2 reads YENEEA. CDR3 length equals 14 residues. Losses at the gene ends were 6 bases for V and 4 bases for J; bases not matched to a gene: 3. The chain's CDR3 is CASSTGLAADTQYF. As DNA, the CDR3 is TGTGCCAGCAGTACGGGACTAGCGGCAGATACGCAGTATTTT.

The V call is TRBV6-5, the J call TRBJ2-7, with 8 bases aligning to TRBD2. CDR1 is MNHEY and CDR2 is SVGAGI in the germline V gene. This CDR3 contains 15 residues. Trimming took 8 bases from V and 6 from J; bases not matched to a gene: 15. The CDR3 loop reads CASVGGATVFSEQYF. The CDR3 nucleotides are TGTGCCAGCGTCGGGGGGGCGACAGTCTTCTCCGAGCAGTACTTC.